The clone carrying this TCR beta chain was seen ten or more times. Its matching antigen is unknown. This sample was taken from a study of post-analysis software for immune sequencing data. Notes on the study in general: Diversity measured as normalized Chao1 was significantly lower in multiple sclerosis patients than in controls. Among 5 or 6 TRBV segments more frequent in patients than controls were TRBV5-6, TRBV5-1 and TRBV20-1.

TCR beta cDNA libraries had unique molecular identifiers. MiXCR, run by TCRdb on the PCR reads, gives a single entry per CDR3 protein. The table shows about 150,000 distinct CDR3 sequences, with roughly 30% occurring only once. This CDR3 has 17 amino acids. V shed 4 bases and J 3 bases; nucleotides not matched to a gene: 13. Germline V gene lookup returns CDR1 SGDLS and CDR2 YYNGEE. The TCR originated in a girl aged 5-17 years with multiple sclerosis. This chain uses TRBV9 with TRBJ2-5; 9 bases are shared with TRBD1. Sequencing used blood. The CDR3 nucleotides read TGTGCCAGCAGCCACCCAGGGGGGACAGGGATTGAAGAGACCCAGTACTTC. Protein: CASSHPGGTGIEETQYF.